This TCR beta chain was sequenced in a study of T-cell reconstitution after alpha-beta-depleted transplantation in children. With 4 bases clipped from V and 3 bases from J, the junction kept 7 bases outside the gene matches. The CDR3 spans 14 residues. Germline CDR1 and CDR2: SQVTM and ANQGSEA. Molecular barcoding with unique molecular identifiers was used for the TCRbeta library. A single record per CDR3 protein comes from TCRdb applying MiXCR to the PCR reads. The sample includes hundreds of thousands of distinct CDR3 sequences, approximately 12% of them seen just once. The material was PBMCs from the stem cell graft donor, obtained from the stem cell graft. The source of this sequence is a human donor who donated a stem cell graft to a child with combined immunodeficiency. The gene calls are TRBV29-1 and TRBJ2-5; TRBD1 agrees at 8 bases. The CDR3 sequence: CSVAADRGKETQYF. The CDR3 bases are TGCAGCGTTGCTGCCGACAGGGGCAAAGAGACCCAGTACTTC. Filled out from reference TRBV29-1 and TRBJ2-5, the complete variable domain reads SAVISQKPSRDICQRGTSLTIQCQVDSQVTMMFWYRQQPGQSLTLIATANQGSEATYESGFVIDKFPISRPNLTFSTLTVSNMSPEDSSIYLCSVAADRGKETQYFGPGTRLLVL.